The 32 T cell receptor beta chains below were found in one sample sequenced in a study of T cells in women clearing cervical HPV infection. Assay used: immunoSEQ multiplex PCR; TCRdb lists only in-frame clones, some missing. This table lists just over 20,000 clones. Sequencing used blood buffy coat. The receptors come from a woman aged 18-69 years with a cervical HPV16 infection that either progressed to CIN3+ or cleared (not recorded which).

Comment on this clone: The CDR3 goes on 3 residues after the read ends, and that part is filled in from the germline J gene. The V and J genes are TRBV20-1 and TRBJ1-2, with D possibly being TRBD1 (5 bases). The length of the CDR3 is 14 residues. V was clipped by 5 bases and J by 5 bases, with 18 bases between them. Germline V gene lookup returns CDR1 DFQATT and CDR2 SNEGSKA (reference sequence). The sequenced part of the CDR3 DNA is TGCAGTGCTCCTGCCCGGGGGGGTACTTATGGC. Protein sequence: CSAPARGGTYG. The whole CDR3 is CSAPARGGTYGYTF.

CDR3: CASSFGGANYGYTF. The sequenced part of the CDR3 DNA is TGTGCCAGCAGTTTCGGAGGGGCGAACTATGGC. V usage is TRBV27 and J usage is TRBJ1-2; TRBD1 is a possible D gene (5 bases). From the germline J gene comes the end of the CDR3, since the read stops 3 residues before it. This CDR3 region has 14 residues. Germline V CDR1 and CDR2: MNHEY, SMNVEV (reference sequence). Deletions cut 3 bases from V and 2 bases from J, with 10 bases between.

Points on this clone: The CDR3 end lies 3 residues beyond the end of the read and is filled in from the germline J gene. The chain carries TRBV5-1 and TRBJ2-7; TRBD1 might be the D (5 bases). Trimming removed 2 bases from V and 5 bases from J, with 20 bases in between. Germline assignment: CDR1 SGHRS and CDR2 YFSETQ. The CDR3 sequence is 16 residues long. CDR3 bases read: TGCGCCAGCAGCTTTCAGTATAAGGACAAGATCAACGAG. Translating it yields CASSFQYKDKINE. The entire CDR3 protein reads CASSFQYKDKINEQYF.

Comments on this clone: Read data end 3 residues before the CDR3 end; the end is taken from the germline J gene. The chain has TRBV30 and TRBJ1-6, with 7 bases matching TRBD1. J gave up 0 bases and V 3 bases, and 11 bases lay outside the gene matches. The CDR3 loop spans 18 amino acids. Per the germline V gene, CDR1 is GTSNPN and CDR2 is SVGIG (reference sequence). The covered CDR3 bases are TGTGCCTGGAGGGGGAGGACAGGCCTTAGCTCCTATAATTCACCC. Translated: CAWRGRTGLSSYNSP. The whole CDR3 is CAWRGRTGLSSYNSPLHF.

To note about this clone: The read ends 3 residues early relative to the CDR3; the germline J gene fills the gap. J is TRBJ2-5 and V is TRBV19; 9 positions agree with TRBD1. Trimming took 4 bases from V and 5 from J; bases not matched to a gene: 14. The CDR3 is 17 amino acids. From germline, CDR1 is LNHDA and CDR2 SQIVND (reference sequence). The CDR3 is CASSTRGGQGRKETQYF. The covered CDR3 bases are TGTGCCAGTAGTACTCGCGGGGGACAGGGAAGAAAGGAGACC. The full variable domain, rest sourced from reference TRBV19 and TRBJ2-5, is DGGITQSPKYLFRKEGQNVTLSCEQNLNHDAMYWYRQDPGQGLRLIYYSQIVNDFQKGDIAEGYSVSREKKESFPLTVTSAQKNPTAFYLCASSTRGGQGRKETQYFGPGTRLLVL.

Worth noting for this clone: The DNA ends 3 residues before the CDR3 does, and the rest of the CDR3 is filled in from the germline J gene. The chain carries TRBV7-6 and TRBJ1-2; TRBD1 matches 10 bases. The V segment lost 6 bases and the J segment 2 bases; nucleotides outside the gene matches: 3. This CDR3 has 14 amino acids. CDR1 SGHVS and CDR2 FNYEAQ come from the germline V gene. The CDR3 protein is CASRPGQGNYGYTF. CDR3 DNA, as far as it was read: TGTGCCAGCAGGCCGGGACAGGGGAACTATGGC.

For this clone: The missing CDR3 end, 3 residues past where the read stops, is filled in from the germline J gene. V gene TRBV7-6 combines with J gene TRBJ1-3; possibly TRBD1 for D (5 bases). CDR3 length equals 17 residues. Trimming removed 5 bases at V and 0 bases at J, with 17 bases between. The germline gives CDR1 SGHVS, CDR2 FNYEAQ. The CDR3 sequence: CASSQFGDSYSGNTIYF. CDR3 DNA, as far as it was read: TGTGCCAGCAGCCAGTTCGGAGACAGCTACTCTGGAAACACC.

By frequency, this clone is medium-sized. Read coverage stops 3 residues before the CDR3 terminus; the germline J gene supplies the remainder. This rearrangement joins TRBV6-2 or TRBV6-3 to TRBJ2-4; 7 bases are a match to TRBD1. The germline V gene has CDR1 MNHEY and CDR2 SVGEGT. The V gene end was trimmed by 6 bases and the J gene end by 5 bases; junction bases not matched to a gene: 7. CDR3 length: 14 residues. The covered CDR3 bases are TGTGCCAGCAGCCGCACAGGGGTCGAAAACATT. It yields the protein CASSRTGVENI. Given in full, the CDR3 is CASSRTGVENIQYF.

The sequenced CDR3 bases are TGTGCCAGCAGCCCACGGGGCCTAGCGGGGGGTCGCAATGAG. Protein sequence: CASSPRGLAGGRNE. The entire CDR3 sequence reads CASSPRGLAGGRNEQFF. V usage is TRBV4-2 and J usage is TRBJ2-1; 11 bases are a match to TRBD2. The missing CDR3 end, 3 residues past where the read stops, is filled in from the germline J gene. The CDR3 loop spans 17 amino acids. V shed 4 bases, J shed 6 bases, and the junction held 11 bases outside the gene matches. CDR1 LGHNA and CDR2 YNFKEQ come from the germline V gene.

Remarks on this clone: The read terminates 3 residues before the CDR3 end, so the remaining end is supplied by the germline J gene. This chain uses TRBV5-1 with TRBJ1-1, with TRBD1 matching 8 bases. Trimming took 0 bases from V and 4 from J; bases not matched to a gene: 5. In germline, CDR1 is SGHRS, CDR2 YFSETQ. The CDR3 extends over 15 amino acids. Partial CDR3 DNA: TGCGCCAGCAGCTTGGAGGCAGGGGGCATCACTGAA. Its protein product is CASSLEAGGITE. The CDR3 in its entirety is CASSLEAGGITEAFF.

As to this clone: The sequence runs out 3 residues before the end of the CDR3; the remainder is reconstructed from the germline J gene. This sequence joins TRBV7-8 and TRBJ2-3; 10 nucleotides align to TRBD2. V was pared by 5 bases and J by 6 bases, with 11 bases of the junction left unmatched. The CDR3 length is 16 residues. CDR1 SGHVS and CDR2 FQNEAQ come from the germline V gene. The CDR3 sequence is CASSLLAGEAEDTQYF. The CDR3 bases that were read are TGTGCCAGCAGCCTCCTAGCGGGGGAGGCTGAGGATACG. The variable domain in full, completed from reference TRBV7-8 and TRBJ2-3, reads GAGVSQSPRYKVAKRGQDVALRCDPISGHVSLFWYQQALGQGPEFLTYFQNEAQLDKSGLPSDRFFAERPEGSVSTLKIQRTQQEDSAVYLCASSLLAGEAEDTQYFGPGTRLTVL.

CDR3 DNA, as far as it was read: TGCAGTGCTAGTTGGGCAGTCCGAAGGGGC. It specifies CSASWAVRRG. The whole CDR3 region reads CSASWAVRRGYTF. This chain connects TRBV20-1 to TRBJ1-2; no firm D call. Coverage ceases 3 residues before the CDR3 finishes, and the germline J gene fills in the end. The CDR3 is 13 amino acids. The germline V gene encodes CDR1 DFQATT and CDR2 SNEGSKA (reference sequence).

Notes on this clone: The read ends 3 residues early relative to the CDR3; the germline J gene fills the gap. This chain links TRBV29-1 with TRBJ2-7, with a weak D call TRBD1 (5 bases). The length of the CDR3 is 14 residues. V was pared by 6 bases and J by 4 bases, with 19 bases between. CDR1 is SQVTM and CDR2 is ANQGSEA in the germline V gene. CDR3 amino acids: CSVKIPPRDYEQYF. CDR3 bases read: TGCAGCGTCAAAATCCCCCCCAGGGATTACGAG.

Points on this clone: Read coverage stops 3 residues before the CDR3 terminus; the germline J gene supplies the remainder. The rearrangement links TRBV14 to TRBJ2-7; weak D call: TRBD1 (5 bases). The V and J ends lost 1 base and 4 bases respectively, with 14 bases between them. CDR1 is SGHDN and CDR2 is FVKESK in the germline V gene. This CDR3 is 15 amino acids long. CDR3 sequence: CASSQVPREWYEQYF. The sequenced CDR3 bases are TGTGCCAGCAGCCAAGTCCCCAGGGAATGGTACGAG.

CDR3 DNA, as far as it was read: TGTGCCAGCAGCTTTGGCGGGGCCTACAATGAG. Amino acids: CASSFGGAYNE. The whole CDR3 is CASSFGGAYNEQFF. The chain links TRBV7-8 to TRBJ2-1; perhaps TRBD2 as D (6 bases). The CDR3 end is not reached by the read, which stops 3 residues before it; the germline J gene fills it in. Trimming removed 3 bases from V and 2 bases from J, with 8 bases in between. The CDR3 covers 14 residues. Germline-derived CDR1 and CDR2 are SGHVS and FQNEAQ.

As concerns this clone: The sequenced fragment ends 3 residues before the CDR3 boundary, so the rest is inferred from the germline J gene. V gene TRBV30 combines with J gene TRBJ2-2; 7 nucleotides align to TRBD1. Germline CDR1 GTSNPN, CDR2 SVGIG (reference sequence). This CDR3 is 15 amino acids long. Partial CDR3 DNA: TGTGCCTGGATTCTACCGGGACAGATCAATTCACCG. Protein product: CAWILPGQINSP. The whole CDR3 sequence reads CAWILPGQINSPLFF.

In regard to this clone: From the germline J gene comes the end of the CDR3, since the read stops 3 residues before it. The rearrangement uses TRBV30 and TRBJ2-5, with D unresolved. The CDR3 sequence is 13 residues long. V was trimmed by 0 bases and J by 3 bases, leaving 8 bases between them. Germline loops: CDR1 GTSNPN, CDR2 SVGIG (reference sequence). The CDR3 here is CAWSVRFEETQYF. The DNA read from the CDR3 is TGTGCCTGGAGTGTACGGTTCGAAGAGACC.

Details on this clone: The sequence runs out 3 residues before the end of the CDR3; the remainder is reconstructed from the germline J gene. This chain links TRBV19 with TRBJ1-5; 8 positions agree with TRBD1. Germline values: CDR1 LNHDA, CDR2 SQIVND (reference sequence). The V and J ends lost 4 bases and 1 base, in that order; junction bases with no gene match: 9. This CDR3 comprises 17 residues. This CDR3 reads CASSSRSDRGSNQPQHF. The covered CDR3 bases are TGTGCCAGTAGTAGCCGATCCGACAGGGGAAGCAATCAGCCC.

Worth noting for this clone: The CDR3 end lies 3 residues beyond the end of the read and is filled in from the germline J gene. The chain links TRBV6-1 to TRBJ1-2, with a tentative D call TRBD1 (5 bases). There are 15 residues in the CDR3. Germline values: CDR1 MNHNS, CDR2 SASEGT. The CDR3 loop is CASSKGTSAGNDYTF. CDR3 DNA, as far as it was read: TGTGCCAGCAGTAAAGGGACTAGCGCGGGGAATGAC.

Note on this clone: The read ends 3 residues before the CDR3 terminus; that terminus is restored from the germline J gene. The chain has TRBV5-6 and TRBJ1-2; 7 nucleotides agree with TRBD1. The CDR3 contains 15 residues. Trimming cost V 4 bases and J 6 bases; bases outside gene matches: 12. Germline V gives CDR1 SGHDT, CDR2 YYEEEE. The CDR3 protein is CASSIPGQTYNGYTF. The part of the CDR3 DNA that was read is TGTGCCAGCAGCATCCCGGGACAGACCTACAATGGC.

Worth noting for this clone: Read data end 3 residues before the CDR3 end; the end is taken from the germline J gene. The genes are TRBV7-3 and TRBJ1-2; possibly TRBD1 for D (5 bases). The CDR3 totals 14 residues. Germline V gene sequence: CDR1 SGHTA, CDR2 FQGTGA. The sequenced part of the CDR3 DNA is TGTGCCAGCAGCTTACACAGGAGCTCCTACGAC. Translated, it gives CASSLHRSSYD. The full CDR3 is CASSLHRSSYDYTF.

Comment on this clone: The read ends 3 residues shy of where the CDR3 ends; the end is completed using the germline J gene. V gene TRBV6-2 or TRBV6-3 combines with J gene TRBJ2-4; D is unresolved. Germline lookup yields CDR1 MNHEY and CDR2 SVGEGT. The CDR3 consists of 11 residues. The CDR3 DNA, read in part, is TGTGCCAGCAGTTACGATGCCGGT. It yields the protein CASSYDAG. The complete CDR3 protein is CASSYDAGQYF.

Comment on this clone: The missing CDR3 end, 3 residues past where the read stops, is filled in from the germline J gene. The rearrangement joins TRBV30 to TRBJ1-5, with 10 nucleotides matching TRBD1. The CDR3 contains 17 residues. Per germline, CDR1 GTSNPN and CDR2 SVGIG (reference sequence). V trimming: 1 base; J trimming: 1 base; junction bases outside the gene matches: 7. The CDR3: CAWSGQGAGMSNQPQHF. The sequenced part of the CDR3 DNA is TGTGCCTGGAGTGGACAGGGGGCGGGAATGAGCAATCAGCCC.

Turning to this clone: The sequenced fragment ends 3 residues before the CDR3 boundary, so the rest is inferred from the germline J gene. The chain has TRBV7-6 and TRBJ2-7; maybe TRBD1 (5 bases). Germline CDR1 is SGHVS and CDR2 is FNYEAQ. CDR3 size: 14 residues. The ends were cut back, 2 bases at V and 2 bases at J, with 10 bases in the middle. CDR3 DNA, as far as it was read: TGTGCCAGCAGCTTAAACACAGGTACCTACGAG. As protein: CASSLNTGTYE. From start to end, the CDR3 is CASSLNTGTYEQYF.

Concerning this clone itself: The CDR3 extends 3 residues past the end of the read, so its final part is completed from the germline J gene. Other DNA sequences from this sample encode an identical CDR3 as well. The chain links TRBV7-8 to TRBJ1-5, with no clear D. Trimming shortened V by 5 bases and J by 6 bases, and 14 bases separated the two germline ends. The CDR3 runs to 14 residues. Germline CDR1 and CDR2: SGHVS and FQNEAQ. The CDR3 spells CASSPRRAGQPQHF. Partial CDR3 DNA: TGTGCCAGCAGCCCAAGAAGGGCCGGTCAGCCC.

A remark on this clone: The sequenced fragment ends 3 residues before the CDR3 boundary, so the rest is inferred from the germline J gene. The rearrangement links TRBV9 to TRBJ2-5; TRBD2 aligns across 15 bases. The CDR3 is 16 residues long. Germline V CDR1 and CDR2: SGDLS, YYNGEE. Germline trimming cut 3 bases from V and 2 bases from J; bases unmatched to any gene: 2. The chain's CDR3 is CASSGTSGGEQETQYF. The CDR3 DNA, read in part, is TGTGCCAGCAGCGGGACTAGCGGGGGGGAACAAGAGACC.

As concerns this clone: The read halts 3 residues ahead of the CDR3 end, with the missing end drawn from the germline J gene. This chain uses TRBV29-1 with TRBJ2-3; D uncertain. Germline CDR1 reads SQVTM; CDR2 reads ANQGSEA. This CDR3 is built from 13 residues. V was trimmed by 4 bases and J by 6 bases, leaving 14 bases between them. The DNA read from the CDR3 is TGCAGCGTTGCGGCAGGCCGTATGGATACG. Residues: CSVAAGRMDT. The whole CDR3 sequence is CSVAAGRMDTQYF.

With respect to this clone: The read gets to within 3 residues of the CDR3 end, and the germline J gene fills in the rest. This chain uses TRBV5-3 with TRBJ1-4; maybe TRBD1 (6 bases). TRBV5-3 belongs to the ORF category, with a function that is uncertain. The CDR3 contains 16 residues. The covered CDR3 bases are TGTGCCAGAAGCTACTGGCCAGGGGACCAAAATTCACCA. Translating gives CARSYWPGDQNSP. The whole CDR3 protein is CARSYWPGDQNSPLFF.

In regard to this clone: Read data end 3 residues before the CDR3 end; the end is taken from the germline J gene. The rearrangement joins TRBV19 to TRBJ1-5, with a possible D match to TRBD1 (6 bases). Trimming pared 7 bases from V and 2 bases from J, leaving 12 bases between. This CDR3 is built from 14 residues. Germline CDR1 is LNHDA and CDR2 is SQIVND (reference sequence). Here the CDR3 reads CASNTGLGNQPQHF. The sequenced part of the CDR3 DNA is TGTGCCAGTAATACAGGGTTGGGCAATCAGCCC.

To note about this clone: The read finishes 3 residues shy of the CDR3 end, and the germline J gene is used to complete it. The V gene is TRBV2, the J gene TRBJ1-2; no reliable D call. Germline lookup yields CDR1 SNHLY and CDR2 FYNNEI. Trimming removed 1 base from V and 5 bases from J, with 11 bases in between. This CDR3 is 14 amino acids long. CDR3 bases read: TGTGCCAGCAGTGAAGACAGATTAGGGTATGGC. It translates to CASSEDRLGYG. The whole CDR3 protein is CASSEDRLGYGYTF.

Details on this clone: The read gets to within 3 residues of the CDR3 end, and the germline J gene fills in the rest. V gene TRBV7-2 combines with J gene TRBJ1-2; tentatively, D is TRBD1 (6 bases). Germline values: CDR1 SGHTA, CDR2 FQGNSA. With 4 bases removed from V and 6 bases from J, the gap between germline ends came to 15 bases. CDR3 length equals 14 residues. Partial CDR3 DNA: TGTGCCAGCAGCTCTACGGGGGGCCGGGATGGC. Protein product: CASSSTGGRDG. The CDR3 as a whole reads CASSSTGGRDGYTF. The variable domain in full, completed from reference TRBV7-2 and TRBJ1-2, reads GAGVSQSPSNKVTEKGKDVELRCDPISGHTALYWYRQSLGQGLEFLIYFQGNSAPDKSGLPSDRFSAERTGGSVSTLTIQRTQQEDSAVYLCASSSTGGRDGYTFGSGTRLTVV.

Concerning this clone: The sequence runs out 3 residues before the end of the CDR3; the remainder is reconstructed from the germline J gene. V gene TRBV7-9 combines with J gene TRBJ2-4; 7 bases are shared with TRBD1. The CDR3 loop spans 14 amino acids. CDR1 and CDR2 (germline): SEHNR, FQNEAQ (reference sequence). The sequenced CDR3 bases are TGTGCCAGCAGCTCCCTCGACAGGGATAATGGT. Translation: CASSSLDRDNG. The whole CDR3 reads CASSSLDRDNGQYF.